This T cell receptor beta chain was identified in a study of T-cell memory formation after mild COVID-19. Study-level background: The study found TCR clusters largely donor specific. Study-level points and caveats: Chiefly within CM and EM were the contracting CD4+ clones; CD8+ ones were within EMRA. Day 15 to 85 contracting clones showed balanced CD4/CD8; day 15 to 37 expanders favored CD4+.

The length of the CDR3 is 17 residues. The J segment lost 5 bases and the V segment lost 0 bases, leaving 8 bases of the junction unmatched. Per the germline V gene, CDR1 is LGHNA and CDR2 is YSLEER. TCR alpha and TCR beta cDNA libraries carrying sample barcodes and UMIs came from 5'RACE with constant-segment primers. TCRdb re-called the 5' RACE reads through MiXCR, storing one row per CDR3 protein. The data show about 360,000 distinct CDR3 sequences, with around 13% seen just once and about a fifth held by the top ten. A few counts support this clonotype. The antigen is unknown. This chain uses TRBV4-3 with TRBJ2-2, with TRBD2 matching 8 bases. The sample taken for sequencing was PBMCs or a T cell subset sorted from them (not recorded which). This TCR came from a young man who had mild COVID-19 (a few samples of this study predate the infection). Cell type and time point are not known. CDR3 nucleotide sequence: TGCGCCAGCAGCCAAGATCCGGGAGGGATGGGAACCGGGGAGCTGTTTTTT. Its translation: CASSQDPGGMGTGELFF.